The present entry profiles one T cell receptor (beta chain) with its context. Antigen unknown. The entry originates in a study of B cell selection in AIRE deficiency. The germline CDR1 and CDR2 sequences are SGDLS and YYNGEE. Trimming took off 0 bases at V and 6 bases at J, with 17 bases between the two ends. There are 16 residues in the CDR3. Study conclusions and caveats: Only about 9.3% of over 3,000 shared Treg sequences were patient-specific; about 30% healthy-specific. Roughly 29% of healthy-donor shared Treg TCRbeta sequences appeared in patient Tconv cells. TCRbeta-only data showed roughly 37% of shared healthy Treg sequences in healthy Tconv.

Regulatory T cells were sorted as CD4+CD25hiCD127low/negative cells. Using immunoSEQ multiplex PCR, the repertoire was profiled, and TCRdb retains in-frame clones only, with some absent. The table has approximately 18,000 clones, roughly 91% seen once. The V gene is TRBV9, the J gene TRBJ2-3; D may match TRBD1 or TRBD2 (6 bases each). The origin of this receptor is a human donor in good health. Sequenced input: CD4+CD25+ Tregs sorted from PBMCs. The CDR3 DNA reads as TGTGCCAGCAGCGTAGGCTCGGGCCCGGGGGCGGATACGCAGTATTTT. It encodes CASSVGSGPGADTQYF.